A single sample gave rise to the 19 T cell receptor beta chains below, sequenced in a study of cytomegalovirus exposure and HLA in healthy donors. The PCR made use of 60 Vbeta and 13 Jbeta primers. The method was immunoSEQ multiplex PCR; TCRdb's version includes in-frame clones alone and lacks a portion of them. The table records hundreds of thousands of clones, 78% of them present only once. Sequencing was done on a sample of PBMCs. The receptors come from a male donor in good health and CMV-seronegative.

V usage is TRBV9 and J usage is TRBJ2-5; D not resolved. From germline, CDR1 is SGDLS and CDR2 YYNGEE. Deletions cut 1 base from V and 3 bases from J, with 10 bases between. This CDR3 has 14 residues. The CDR3 sequence: CASSVNGGKETQYF. Written as DNA, the CDR3 is TGTGCCAGCAGCGTAAACGGCGGTAAAGAGACCCAGTACTTC. Drawing the rest from reference TRBV9 and TRBJ2-5, the complete variable domain is DSGVTQTPKHLITATGQRVTLRCSPRSGDLSVYWYQQSLDQGLQFLIQYYNGEERAKGNILERFSAQQFPDLHSELNLSSLELGDSALYFCASSVNGGKETQYFGPGTRLLVL.

The chain couples TRBV10-2 to TRBJ2-3, with 7 bases identical to TRBD2. V was pared by 6 bases and J by 3 bases, with 6 bases of the junction left unmatched. Germline CDR1 WSHSY, CDR2 SAAADI. The CDR3 sequence is 14 residues long. CDR3 DNA: TGCGCCAGCAGAATCGGGAGGCGTACAGATACGCAGTATTTT. Its translation: CASRIGRRTDTQYF.

V gene TRBV28 combines with J gene TRBJ1-2, with 8 bases identical to TRBD1. Germline V gene lookup returns CDR1 MDHEN and CDR2 SYDVKM. The CDR3 is made up of 14 amino acids. V trimming: 3 bases; J trimming: 5 bases; junction bases outside the gene matches: 5. The DNA for the CDR3 is TGTGCCAGCAGTTTTACAGGGGGGTATTATGGCTACACCTTC. Its translation: CASSFTGGYYGYTF.

Only a few counts were recorded for this clone. The chain is built from TRBV6-6 and TRBJ1-4; the D is unclear. The V gene lost 6 bases and the J gene lost 7 bases, with 15 bases spanning the gap. This CDR3 comprises 14 residues. Germline-derived CDR1 and CDR2 are MNHNY and SVGAGI (reference sequence). CDR3 nucleotide sequence: TGTGCCAGCAGGAGGGTAGCAGGTTTTGAAAAACTGTTTTTT. Translation: CASRRVAGFEKLFF.

This clone was observed a few times. The chain has TRBV5-5 and TRBJ1-5, with no clear D. Trimming cost V 0 bases and J 6 bases, with 10 bases left between them. Per germline, CDR1 SGHKS and CDR2 YYEKEE (reference sequence). The CDR3 has 14 residues. The CDR3 reads CASSLVRGFQPQHF. CDR3 coding DNA: TGTGCCAGCAGCTTGGTACGAGGTTTTCAGCCCCAGCATTTT.

V gene TRBV18 combines with J gene TRBJ2-7; 10 nucleotides line up with TRBD1. Unmatched junction bases numbered 10, after V lost 3 bases and J lost 5 bases. This CDR3 is 16 amino acids long. CDR1 and CDR2 (germline): KGHSH, LQKENI. This CDR3 is CASSPRARDRGDEQYF. The CDR3 DNA is TGTGCCAGCTCACCTCGCGCCCGGGACAGGGGTGACGAGCAGTACTTC.

About this clone: The junction and the germline gene differ at one end; a read error may be behind it. The chain is built from TRBV5-1 and TRBJ2-7; a weak D match, TRBD1 (5 bases). Germline CDR1 reads SGHRS; CDR2 reads YFSETQ. The CDR3 length is 11 residues. CDR3 DNA sequence: TGCGCCAGCAGTTGTAGGGGTATTTTCCCCTTC. Translating it yields CASSCRGIFPF.

A remark on this clone: At the DNA level, this CDR3 is encoded by other sequences in the same sample as well. The chain combines TRBV9 with TRBJ2-1, with 12 bases aligning to TRBD2. The germline V gene has CDR1 SGDLS and CDR2 YYNGEE. This CDR3 has 15 amino acids. The ends lost 3 bases at V and 6 bases at J; junction bases unmatched: 4. The CDR3 DNA reads as TGTGCCAGCAGCGCCCCGGGACTAGCGGGCAATGAGCAGTTCTTC. It specifies CASSAPGLAGNEQFF.

The V call is TRBV6-5, the J call TRBJ2-7; the match to TRBD2 covers 8 bases. The last part of the DNA fits TRBJ2-5 better; the J call may be wrong. The CDR3 runs to 15 residues. The germline CDR1 and CDR2 sequences are MNHEY and SVGAGI. Here the CDR3 DNA reads TGTGCCAGCAGTTATACGGGAGGGAGAGGGGAGACCCAGTACTTC. Residues: CASSYTGGRGETQYF.

V gene TRBV18 combines with J gene TRBJ2-7; D might be TRBD1 (6 bases). The CDR3 runs to 13 residues. CDR1 is KGHSH and CDR2 is LQKENI in the germline V gene. V shed 8 bases and J shed 2 bases, with 13 bases lying between them. CDR3 loop: CASADRPPYEQYF. CDR3 nucleotide sequence: TGTGCCAGCGCAGACAGGCCCCCCTACGAGCAGTACTTC.

CDR3 amino acids: CASRDRGVYNEQFF. The CDR3 region has the DNA TGTGCCAGCAGGGACAGGGGTGTCTACAATGAGCAGTTCTTC. This sequence joins TRBV2 and TRBJ2-1; 9 positions agree with TRBD1. The CDR3 is 14 amino acids. Unmatched junction bases numbered 3, after V lost 6 bases and J lost 3 bases. Germline-derived CDR1 and CDR2 are SNHLY and FYNNEI.

The rearrangement uses TRBV14 and TRBJ2-1; D might be TRBD1 (6 bases). This CDR3 is built from 14 residues. The germline V gene has CDR1 SGHDN and CDR2 FVKESK. The V gene lost 4 bases and the J gene lost 3 bases, with 10 bases spanning the gap. CDR3 nucleotides: TGTGCCAGCAGCCCTCAGACAGGCTACAATGAGCAGTTCTTC. Encoded protein: CASSPQTGYNEQFF. The full variable domain, in which reference TRBV14 and TRBJ2-1 provide the parts outside the CDR3, is EAGVTQFPSHSVIEKGQTVTLRCDPISGHDNLYWYRRVMGKEIKFLLHFVKESKQDESGMPNNRFLAERTGGTYSTLKVQPAELEDSGVYFCASSPQTGYNEQFFGPGTRLTVL.

The chain couples TRBV19 to TRBJ2-7, with 12 bases matching TRBD1. This CDR3 is built from 15 residues. The germline gives CDR1 LNHDA, CDR2 SQIVND (reference sequence). V lost 4 bases, J lost 4 bases, and 5 bases stayed unmatched. CDR3 loop: CASSTGTGGAYEQYF. CDR3 nucleotides: TGTGCCAGTAGTACCGGGACAGGGGGCGCATACGAGCAGTACTTC.

The chain carries TRBV11-1 and TRBJ1-2; D unclear. Germline CDR1 SGHAT, CDR2 FQDESV (reference sequence). The CDR3 contains 14 residues. Between the trimmed V and J ends, which lost 3 bases and 2 bases, there was a span of 10 bases. This chain's CDR3 is CASSLAEGNYGYTF. The CDR3 region has the DNA TGTGCCAGCAGCTTGGCGGAGGGAAACTATGGCTACACCTTC.

V and J are TRBV2 and TRBJ2-3, with TRBD2 matching 9 bases. The V and J ends lost 4 bases and 3 bases, in that order; junction bases with no gene match: 11. Germline assignment: CDR1 SNHLY and CDR2 FYNNEI. CDR3 length: 17 amino acids. The CDR3 DNA is TGTGCCAGCAGTGCGCGGGAGGGGTCTTATTGGACAGATACGCAGTATTTT. The encoded protein is CASSAREGSYWTDTQYF.

The rearrangement links TRBV27 to TRBJ2-2, with TRBD1 as a possible D gene (5 bases). With 0 bases removed from V and 6 bases from J, the gap between germline ends came to 17 bases. CDR1 is MNHEY and CDR2 is SMNVEV in the germline V gene (reference sequence). This CDR3 has 17 residues. The CDR3 DNA sequence: TGTGCCAGCAGTTTATCGGAGAGCAGGGTACGAGCCGGGGAGCTGTTTTTT. Translation: CASSLSESRVRAGELFF.

V is TRBV5-1 and J is TRBJ2-3; 7 bases map to TRBD2. This CDR3 is built from 16 residues. With 1 base clipped from V and 4 bases from J, the junction kept 9 bases outside the gene matches. Looked up from germline, CDR1 is SGHRS and CDR2 is YFSETQ. The CDR3 sequence: CASSLKGIAGPDTQYF. The CDR3 coding sequence is TGCGCCAGCAGCTTGAAGGGAATAGCGGGCCCAGATACGCAGTATTTT. Complete variable domain (other parts from reference TRBV5-1 and TRBJ2-3): KAGVTQTPRYLIKTRGQQVTLSCSPISGHRSVSWYQQTPGQGLQFLFEYFSETQRNKGNFPGRFSGRQFSNSRSEMNVSTLELGDSALYLCASSLKGIAGPDTQYFGPGTRLTVL.

This sequence joins TRBV28 and TRBJ2-2; TRBD2 matches at 7 bases. CDR3 size: 12 residues. Germline V gene data show CDR1 as MDHEN and CDR2 as SYDVKM. V shed 6 bases, J shed 13 bases, and the junction held 8 bases outside the gene matches. CDR3 loop: CASSIRDYRLFF. CDR3 in DNA: TGTGCCAGCAGCATCCGGGACTACAGGCTGTTTTTT.

A few counts support this clone. The rearrangement joins TRBV4-1 to TRBJ1-1; D not resolved. In germline, CDR1 is MGHRA, CDR2 YSYEKL. Trimming took 0 bases from V and 2 from J, leaving 16 bases between them. The CDR3 has 17 amino acids. The CDR3: CASSQDQVAAINTEAFF. The CDR3 DNA is TGCGCCAGCAGCCAAGATCAGGTGGCAGCTATAAACACTGAAGCTTTCTTT.